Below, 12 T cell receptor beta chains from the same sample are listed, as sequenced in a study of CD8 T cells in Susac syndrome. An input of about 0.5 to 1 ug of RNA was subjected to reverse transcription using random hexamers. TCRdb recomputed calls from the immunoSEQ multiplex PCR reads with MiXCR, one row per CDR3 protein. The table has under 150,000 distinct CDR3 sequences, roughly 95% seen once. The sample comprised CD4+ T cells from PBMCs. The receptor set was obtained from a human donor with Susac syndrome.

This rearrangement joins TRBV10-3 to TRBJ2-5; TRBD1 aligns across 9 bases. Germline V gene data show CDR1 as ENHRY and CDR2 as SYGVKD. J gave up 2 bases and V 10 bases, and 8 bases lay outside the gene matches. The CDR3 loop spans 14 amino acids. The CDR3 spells CATGTGTGQETQYF. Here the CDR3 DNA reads TGTGCCACCGGTACAGGGACAGGGCAAGAGACCCAGTACTTC.

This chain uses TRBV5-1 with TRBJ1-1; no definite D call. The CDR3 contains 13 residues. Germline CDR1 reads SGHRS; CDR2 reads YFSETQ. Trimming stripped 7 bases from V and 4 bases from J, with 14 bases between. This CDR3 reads CASGSELGTEAFF. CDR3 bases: TGCGCCAGCGGATCAGAGTTGGGCACTGAAGCTTTCTTT.

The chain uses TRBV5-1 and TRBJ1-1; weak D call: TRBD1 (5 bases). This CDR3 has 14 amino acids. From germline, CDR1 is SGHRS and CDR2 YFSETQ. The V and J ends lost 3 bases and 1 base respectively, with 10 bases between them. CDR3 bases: TGCGCCAGCAGCTCCACGCAGGGGAACACTGAAGCTTTCTTT. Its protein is CASSSTQGNTEAFF.

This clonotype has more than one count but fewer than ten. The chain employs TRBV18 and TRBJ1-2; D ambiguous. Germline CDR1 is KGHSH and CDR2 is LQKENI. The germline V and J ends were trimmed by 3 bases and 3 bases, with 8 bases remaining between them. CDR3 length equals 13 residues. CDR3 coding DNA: TGTGCCAGCTCACCGGCTGAGGACTATGGCTACACCTTC. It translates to CASSPAEDYGYTF.

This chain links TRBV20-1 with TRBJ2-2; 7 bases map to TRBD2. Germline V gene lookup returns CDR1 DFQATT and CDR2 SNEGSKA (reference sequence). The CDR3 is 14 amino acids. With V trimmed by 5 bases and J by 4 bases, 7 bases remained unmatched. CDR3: CSAPSTSRTGELFF. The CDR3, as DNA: TGCAGTGCTCCTTCGACTAGCCGCACCGGGGAGCTGTTTTTT.

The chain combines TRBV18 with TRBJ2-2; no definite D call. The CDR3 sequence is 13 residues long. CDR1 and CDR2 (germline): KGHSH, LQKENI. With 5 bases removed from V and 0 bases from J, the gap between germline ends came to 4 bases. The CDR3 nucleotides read TGTGCCAGCTCAGTCTCGAACACCGGGGAGCTGTTTTTT. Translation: CASSVSNTGELFF.

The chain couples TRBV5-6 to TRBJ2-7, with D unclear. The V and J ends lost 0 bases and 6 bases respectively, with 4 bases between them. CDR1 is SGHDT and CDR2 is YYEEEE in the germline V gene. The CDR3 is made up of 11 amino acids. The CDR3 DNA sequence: TGTGCCAGCAGCTTGGGGGCCGAGCAGTACTTC. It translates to CASSLGAEQYF.

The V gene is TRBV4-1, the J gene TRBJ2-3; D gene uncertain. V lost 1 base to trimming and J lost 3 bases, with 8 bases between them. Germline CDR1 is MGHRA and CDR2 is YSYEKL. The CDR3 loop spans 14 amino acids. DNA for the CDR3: TGCGCCAGCAGCCAAGGGACCGTTACAGATACGCAGTATTTT. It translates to CASSQGTVTDTQYF.

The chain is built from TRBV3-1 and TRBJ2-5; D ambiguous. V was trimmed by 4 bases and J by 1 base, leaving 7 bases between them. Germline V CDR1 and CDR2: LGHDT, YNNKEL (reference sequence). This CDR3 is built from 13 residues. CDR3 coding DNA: TGTGCCAGCAGCCTCTGGGCCCAAGAGACCCAGTACTTC. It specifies CASSLWAQETQYF.

Written as DNA, the CDR3 is TGCAGTGCGCGGGACTTCCCGAACTACACCTTC. It translates to CSARDFPNYTF. The V call is TRBV20-1, the J call TRBJ1-2; the D gene is possibly TRBD1 (5 bases). The germline CDR1 and CDR2 sequences are DFQATT and SNEGSKA (reference sequence). The CDR3 length is 11 residues. V lost 6 bases, J lost 10 bases, and 15 bases lay in between.

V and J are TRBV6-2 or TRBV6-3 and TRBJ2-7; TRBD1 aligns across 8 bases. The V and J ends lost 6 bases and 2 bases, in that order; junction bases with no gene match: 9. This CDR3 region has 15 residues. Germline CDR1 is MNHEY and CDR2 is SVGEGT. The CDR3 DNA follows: TGTGCCAGCAGCATCGGGACAGGCCATCCCTACGAGCAGTACTTC. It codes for CASSIGTGHPYEQYF.

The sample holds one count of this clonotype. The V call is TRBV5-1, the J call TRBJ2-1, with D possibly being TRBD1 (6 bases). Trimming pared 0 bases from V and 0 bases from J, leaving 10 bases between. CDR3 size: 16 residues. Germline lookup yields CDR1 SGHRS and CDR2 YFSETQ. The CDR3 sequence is CASSLAGQLSYNEQFF. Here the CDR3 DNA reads TGCGCCAGCAGCTTGGCCGGACAGCTCTCCTACAATGAGCAGTTCTTC.